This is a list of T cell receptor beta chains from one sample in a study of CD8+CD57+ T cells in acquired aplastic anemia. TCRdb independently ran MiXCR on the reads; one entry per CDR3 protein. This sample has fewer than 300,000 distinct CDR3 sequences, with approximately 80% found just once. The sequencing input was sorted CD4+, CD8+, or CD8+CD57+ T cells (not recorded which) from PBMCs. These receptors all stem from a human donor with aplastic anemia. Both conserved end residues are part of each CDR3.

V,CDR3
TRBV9,CASSGAGGTTEEYF
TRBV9,CASSVGVAGNQPQFF
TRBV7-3,CASSEDRQETQYF
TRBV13,CASSSGPLNSPLHF
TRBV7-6,CASKRDSFLLF
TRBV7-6,CASSLADDPDTHEQYF
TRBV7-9,CASSLAGTSYAQVLTF
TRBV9,CASSVGSGSSGYTF
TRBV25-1,CASSSDSDYGYTF
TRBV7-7,CARGDGGTETQYF
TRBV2,CASGVGGGHATQFF
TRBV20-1,CSARDWGSVNSPLHF
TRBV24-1,CATSDLTGWPPLHF
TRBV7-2,CASSLTSGRVETQYF
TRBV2,CASGDGGTHPQYF
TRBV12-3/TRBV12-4,CASSYLRNEQSFGQFF
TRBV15,CATSRAGDHETQYF
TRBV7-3,CATSRGGGRQTQYF
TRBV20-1,CSARPLSGSYNEQFF
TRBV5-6,CASSLAENIQYF
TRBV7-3,CASTWADGQFF
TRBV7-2,CASSFVPEVEDTQYF
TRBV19,CASSYASENTEAFF
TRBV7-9,CAGSFERSRGSHEF
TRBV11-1,CASSLAFTDQPQHF